Below are 24 T cell receptor beta chains sequenced from a single sample in a study of cytomegalovirus exposure and HLA in healthy donors. Sequencing was performed with immunoSEQ multiplex PCR; in TCRdb, only in-frame clones are kept and a portion is missing. The sample yields 68,000 or so clones, roughly 96% seen once. Sequencing was performed on PBMCs. These receptors were collected from a young man in good health and CMV-seronegative.

The chain recombines TRBV11-3 with TRBJ2-5; 10 bases align to TRBD2. CDR1 SGHNT and CDR2 YENEEA come from the germline V gene. Trimming removed 5 bases from V and 5 bases from J; junction bases left unmatched: 5. The CDR3 contains 14 residues. The CDR3 DNA sequence: TGTGCCAGCAGCATTCCTAGCGGGAGTGAGACCCAGTACTTC. Amino acids: CASSIPSGSETQYF.

This clone appeared a few times. This chain uses TRBV2 with TRBJ2-7; possibly TRBD1 for D (5 bases). Germline V CDR1 and CDR2: SNHLY, FYNNEI. V lost 9 bases and J lost 2, with 11 bases in between. The CDR3 loop spans 12 amino acids. The CDR3 here is CASGATTYEQYF. The CDR3 region has the DNA TGTGCCAGTGGGGCAACGACCTACGAGCAGTACTTC.

The CDR3 loop is CASSLARPNYGYTF. Written as DNA, the CDR3 is TGTGCCAGCAGCTTGGCCAGGCCTAACTATGGCTACACCTTC. The genes are TRBV5-6 and TRBJ1-2; D remains unclear. Germline CDR1 reads SGHDT; CDR2 reads YYEEEE. V gave up 0 bases and J gave up 0 bases, with 6 bases separating them. The length of the CDR3 is 14 residues.

The chain couples TRBV19 to TRBJ1-1; TRBD1 might be the D (5 bases). This CDR3 spans 14 amino acids. Trimming cost V 4 bases and J 1 base, with 10 bases left between them. CDR1 and CDR2 (germline): LNHDA, SQIVND (reference sequence). CDR3 sequence: CASSTRTWNTEAFF. Written as DNA, the CDR3 is TGTGCCAGTAGTACCCGGACATGGAACACTGAAGCTTTCTTT.

The rearrangement uses TRBV7-9 and TRBJ1-3, with D possibly being TRBD1 (6 bases). The V end lost 2 bases, the J end lost 0 bases, and 8 bases lay between the germline ends. This CDR3 comprises 15 residues. Germline loops: CDR1 SEHNR, CDR2 FQNEAQ (reference sequence). The CDR3 spells CASSLRGFSGNTIYF. The CDR3 DNA reads as TGTGCCAGCAGCTTAAGGGGGTTCTCTGGAAACACCATATATTTT.

The chain recombines TRBV7-3 with TRBJ2-1; TRBD2 agrees at 14 bases. The CDR3 has 18 residues. The V gene's germline CDR1 is SGHTA and CDR2 FQGTGA. The trim removed 1 base at V and 7 bases at J, leaving 9 bases unmatched. The CDR3 bases are TGTGCCAGCAGCTTAAACCCGGGACTAGCGGGAGAAGGTAATGAGCAGTTCTTC. Its protein is CASSLNPGLAGEGNEQFF. The complete variable domain, with remaining parts taken from reference TRBV7-3 and TRBJ2-1, reads GAGVSQTPSNKVTEKGKYVELRCDPISGHTALYWYRQSLGQGPEFLIYFQGTGAADDSGLPNDRFFAVRPEGSVSTLKIQRTERGDSAVYLCASSLNPGLAGEGNEQFFGPGTRLTVL.

This chain uses TRBV11-2 with TRBJ2-7; D not resolved. The CDR3 is made up of 11 amino acids. Trimming stripped 4 bases from V and 2 bases from J, with 3 bases between. Looked up from germline, CDR1 is SGHAT and CDR2 is FQNNGV. The CDR3: CASSSTYEQYF. As DNA, the CDR3 is TGTGCCAGCAGCTCAACCTACGAGCAGTACTTC.

The chain combines TRBV5-1 with TRBJ1-1; D is uncertain. V was pared by 0 bases and J by 7 bases, with 13 bases between. Germline assignment: CDR1 SGHRS and CDR2 YFSETQ. This CDR3 is built from 14 residues. CDR3 in DNA: TGCGCCAGCAGCTTGGAAGGGCTTGAGGGTGAAGCTTTCTTT. Translating gives CASSLEGLEGEAFF.

V usage is TRBV5-1 and J usage is TRBJ2-7; tentatively, D is TRBD1 (6 bases). The germline gives CDR1 SGHRS, CDR2 YFSETQ. The CDR3 is 13 amino acids. V shed 4 bases and J shed 4 bases, with 12 bases lying between them. As DNA, the CDR3 is TGCGCCAGCAGCCCTCCTACAGGGTACGAGCAGTACTTC. Translated, it gives CASSPPTGYEQYF. Full variable domain (remainder filled in from reference TRBV5-1 and TRBJ2-7): KAGVTQTPRYLIKTRGQQVTLSCSPISGHRSVSWYQQTPGQGLQFLFEYFSETQRNKGNFPGRFSGRQFSNSRSEMNVSTLELGDSALYLCASSPPTGYEQYFGPGTRLTVT.

The gene calls are TRBV19 and TRBJ1-5; weak D call: TRBD1 (5 bases). CDR3 length: 15 amino acids. Trimming pared 3 bases from V and 3 bases from J, leaving 12 bases between. The germline V gene has CDR1 LNHDA and CDR2 SQIVND (reference sequence). CDR3 in DNA: TGTGCCAGTAGTATGCTTGACAGCCCCAATCAGCCCCAGCATTTT. This sequence encodes CASSMLDSPNQPQHF.

J is TRBJ1-4 and V is TRBV4-1; no definite D call. CDR1 and CDR2 from the germline V gene are MGHRA and YSYEKL. Trimming stripped 0 bases from V and 0 bases from J, with 11 bases between. CDR3 length: 17 amino acids. CDR3 in DNA: TGCGCCAGCAGCCAAGATCCTCCGGGTACAACTAATGAAAAACTGTTTTTT. Amino acids: CASSQDPPGTTNEKLFF.

The gene calls are TRBV13 and TRBJ1-4, with unresolved D. There are 14 residues in the CDR3. Germline CDR1 is PRHDT and CDR2 is FYEKMQ (reference sequence). Trimming cost V 4 bases and J 5 bases, with 11 bases left between them. The DNA of the CDR3 is TGTGCCAGCAGCTGGGAGAGCAGAAATGAAAAACTGTTTTTT. This translates into CASSWESRNEKLFF.

The chain carries TRBV7-9 and TRBJ1-2; D remains unclear. This CDR3 has 12 residues. Germline assignment: CDR1 SEHNR and CDR2 FQNEAQ (reference sequence). The ends were cut back, 5 bases at V and 3 bases at J, with 7 bases in the middle. The CDR3 region is CASSPGDYGYTF. The CDR3 region has the DNA TGTGCCAGCAGCCCCGGGGACTATGGCTACACCTTC. The entire variable domain, with the rest obtained from reference TRBV7-9 and TRBJ1-2, is as follows: DTGVSQNPRHKITKRGQNVTFRCDPISEHNRLYWYRQTLGQGPEFLTYFQNEAQLEKSRLLSDRFSAERPKGSFSTLEIQRTEQGDSAMYLCASSPGDYGYTFGSGTRLTVV.

CDR3 coding DNA: TGTGCCAGCAGCTTAGGTAGGGGCGGCAATGAGCAGTTCTTC. Translation: CASSLGRGGNEQFF. The chain is built from TRBV7-2 and TRBJ2-1, with D perhaps matching TRBD1 (5 bases). CDR1 SGHTA and CDR2 FQGNSA come from the germline V gene. Trimming pared 1 base from V and 6 bases from J, leaving 10 bases between. The CDR3 has 14 amino acids.

This chain connects TRBV6-1 to TRBJ2-4; 8 bases match TRBD2. V lost 1 base to trimming and J lost 7 bases; unmatched junction nucleotides: 0. The germline V gene encodes CDR1 MNHNS and CDR2 SASEGT. The CDR3 length is 13 residues. The CDR3 here is CASSEGTSNIQYF. CDR3 nucleotide sequence: TGTGCCAGCAGTGAAGGGACTAGCAACATTCAGTACTTC.

The chain couples TRBV27 to TRBJ2-7, with TRBD1 matching 8 bases. The CDR3 totals 15 residues. After removal of 6 bases from V and 5 bases from J, the junction contained 12 bases not matched to a gene. Germline V gene lookup returns CDR1 MNHEY and CDR2 SMNVEV (reference sequence). Here the CDR3 reads CASSYSDRVGHEQYF. CDR3 sequence (DNA): TGTGCCAGCAGCTACTCGGACAGGGTGGGTCACGAGCAGTACTTC.

This chain uses TRBV5-6 with TRBJ1-2; D is perhaps TRBD1 (5 bases). Deletions cut 0 bases from V and 8 bases from J, with 8 bases between. CDR1 is SGHDT and CDR2 is YYEEEE in the germline V gene. The CDR3 has 12 residues. The DNA of the CDR3 is TGTGCCAGCAGCTTGGGGGGGGAAGGCTACACCTTC. Its protein is CASSLGGEGYTF.

This chain joins TRBV30 and TRBJ1-5, with 7 bases matching TRBD1. This CDR3 comprises 16 residues. Germline CDR1 and CDR2: GTSNPN and SVGIG (reference sequence). The ends lost 3 bases at V and 0 bases at J; junction bases unmatched: 8. Written as DNA, the CDR3 is TGTGCCTGGAGCCCCCCAGGGGGGCATAGCAATCAGCCCCAGCATTTT. Translated: CAWSPPGGHSNQPQHF.

This sequence joins TRBV19 and TRBJ2-5; 8 positions agree with TRBD2. Germline assignment: CDR1 LNHDA and CDR2 SQIVND (reference sequence). Trimming at V came to 3 bases and at J to 2 bases, leaving 5 bases not matched to a gene. This CDR3 comprises 15 residues. CDR3 loop: CASSIGVAGQETQYF. For the CDR3, the DNA is TGTGCCAGTAGTATCGGGGTAGCGGGGCAAGAGACCCAGTACTTC.

This rearrangement joins TRBV6-6 to TRBJ2-7; the D is unclear. V was pared by 0 bases and J by 0 bases, with 9 bases between. Germline loops: CDR1 MNHNY, CDR2 SVGAGI (reference sequence). The CDR3 is 15 residues long. CDR3: CASSYSRAVSYEQYF. DNA of the CDR3: TGTGCCAGCAGTTACTCGAGAGCCGTCTCCTACGAGCAGTACTTC.

This chain uses TRBV4-1 with TRBJ1-2; tentatively, D is TRBD1 (6 bases). The CDR3 length is 15 residues. Germline loops: CDR1 MGHRA, CDR2 YSYEKL. Trimming removed 1 base at V and 4 bases at J, with 13 bases between. For the CDR3, the DNA is TGCGCCAGCAGCCAAGCCCTCACAGGGACCTATGGCTACACCTTC. Its protein is CASSQALTGTYGYTF.

Here the CDR3 DNA reads TGTGCCTGGAGTAGGGGGACAGGTTTTTCCGAGCAGTACTTC. It is translated as CAWSRGTGFSEQYF. The chain combines TRBV30 with TRBJ2-7; 8 nucleotides align to TRBD1. The CDR3 is 14 amino acids. V shed 2 bases and J 6 bases; nucleotides not matched to a gene: 9. Germline CDR1 and CDR2: GTSNPN and SVGIG (reference sequence).

This chain joins TRBV4-2 and TRBJ2-7; D possibly corresponds to TRBD1 (6 bases). CDR3 size: 15 residues. Germline-derived CDR1 and CDR2 are LGHNA and YNFKEQ. Trimming shortened V by 0 bases and J by 2 bases, and 11 bases separated the two germline ends. The CDR3 reads CASSQERGQTYEQYF. For the CDR3, the DNA is TGTGCCAGCAGCCAAGAAAGGGGACAAACCTACGAGCAGTACTTC.

The chain carries TRBV5-6 and TRBJ1-2; no firm D call. The V end was cut by 0 bases, the J end by 4 bases, with 7 bases between. The length of the CDR3 is 13 residues. The germline CDR1 and CDR2 sequences are SGHDT and YYEEEE. The CDR3 coding sequence is TGTGCCAGCAGCTTGGCAGCGACCTATGGCTACACCTTC. Translation gives CASSLAATYGYTF.